A single TCR beta chain is shown here with its context. This sample also contains other DNA sequences that code for the same CDR3. Original analysis: Amplification with reference gene primers provided the estimates of nucleated cell counts. The repertoire was sequenced with immunoSEQ multiplex PCR; TCRdb's copy has only in-frame clones and lacks some. Clone size and V and J calls were adopted from that table, with D and trimming inferred from the DNA. The table has around 170,000 clones, roughly 90% seen once. This specimen comes from a study of blood T cell repertoires in COVID-19. Study as a whole: Sources were T cells, B-cell-depleted T cells, or PBMCs; the material itself was cDNA or gDNA.

Material: peripheral blood. The clonotype comes from a man aged 50 to 59 with acute or convalescent COVID-19.

CDR3 in DNA: TGTGCCAGCAGTGATCTGTACGAGCAGTACTTC. It translates to CASSDLYEQYF. The chain joins TRBV6-1 to TRBJ2-7; D uncertain. The CDR3 has 11 residues. Per germline, CDR1 MNHNS and CDR2 SASEGT. V shed 3 bases and J shed 4 bases, with 4 bases lying between them.